This section outlines one TCR beta chain sequence together with its context. Its antigen remains unidentified. V lost 0 bases and J 5 bases, leaving 20 bases between the germline ends. The length of the CDR3 is 18 residues. Germline assignment: CDR1 ENHRY and CDR2 SYGVKD. In making TCR beta libraries, quantitative 5'-RACE with molecular barcodes was used. Each CDR3 protein is one row after TCRdb ran MiXCR on the 5' RACE reads. The sample records a few hundred thousand distinct CDR3 sequences, about 20% being singletons. The sample originates from a study of CD8 T cells in ankylosing spondylitis. General observations from the study: Both synovial fluid and blood in reactive arthritis had previously been reported to carry some motif variants. Roughly eight highly homologous variants made up a TCR beta motif that seemed to typify ankylosing spondylitis blood. Disease-linked clones were reportedly significantly enriched in matched ankylosing spondylitis synovial fluid. Those disease-linked clones were CD8+; they were also relatively rare in peripheral blood.

The sample was blood, either unsorted or a sorted T cell fraction (not recorded which). This clonotype originated in a male donor with ankylosing spondylitis. The gene calls are TRBV10-3 and TRBJ2-1, with D maybe TRBD2 (6 bases). The chain's CDR3 is CAISESTGDQGVNNEQFF. CDR3 in DNA: TGTGCCATCAGTGAGTCGACGGGAGATCAAGGGGTAAACAATGAGCAGTTCTTC.